This T cell receptor beta chain was captured by sequencing in a study of blood T cell repertoires in COVID-19. As for the study in general: Samples of COVID-19 (acute and convalescent) were obtained from the United States, Italy and Spain.

Using immunoSEQ multiplex PCR, the repertoire was profiled, and TCRdb retains in-frame clones only, with some absent. The table lists around 370,000 clones, about 87% of them singletons. Seattle's cohort entered during active infection and was followed longitudinally. V was clipped by 0 bases and J by 12 bases, with 17 bases between them. CDR3 length: 14 amino acids. Germline lookup yields CDR1 KGHSH and CDR2 LQKENI. Material: peripheral blood. V is TRBV18 and J is TRBJ2-5, with TRBD2 as a possible D gene (6 bases). The clonotype comes from a woman in her fifties or sixties with COVID-19, enrolled during active disease. The DNA of the CDR3 is TGTGCCAGCTCACCACCCGCGGGGTACACTAAAAAGTACTTC. Its protein product is CASSPPAGYTKKYF.